The clone carrying this TCR beta chain turned up a few times. Antigen unknown. These data originate in a study of identical twins. V lost 0 bases and J 14 bases, leaving 20 bases between the germline ends. The CDR3 is made up of 15 amino acids. Germline V gives CDR1 MGHRA, CDR2 YSYEKL. TCRdb re-analysed the 5' RACE reads in MiXCR, keeping a single row per CDR3 protein. The sample lists about 190,000 distinct CDR3 sequences; roughly 15% were seen once. Whole-study results and caveats: Sequences that were out-of-frame, alpha and twin-shared displayed an excess of low generation probability.

Separately, the same data were catalogued under a study of T cells expressing NK-cell markers. That source adds: According to the study, TCR beta repertoires originated from sorted CD3+CD56+NKG2C+, CD3+CD56+NKG2C- and CD3+CD56-NKG2C+ T cells. NKG2C+ dominant clonotype frequencies in roughly six donors were about 1.0-7.5% of CD8+ T cells. These clonotypes, the leaders elsewhere, also led the CD3+CD56-NKG2C+ fraction in several donors.

The chain couples TRBV4-1 to TRBJ2-4; TRBD2 is a possible D gene (5 bases). Sequenced input: CD8+ T cells sorted from blood. This TCR derives from a young woman in good health. CDR3 bases: TGCGCCAGCAGCCAAGATCAGTCGGGGTGGGCCAGCGAGTACTTC. Protein sequence: CASSQDQSGWASEYF.